This T cell receptor (beta chain) was recovered during a study of read filtering for tumor transcriptome and immune sequencing (dated by TCRdb to about 2020). Describing the broader study: The cohort consisted of approximately 17 male and more than 11 female patients, with a mean age of approximately 70 years and an age range of about 40 to 85. Under revised international staging, roughly 8 patients fell into R-ISS I, more than 15 into R-ISS II and 7 into R-ISS III. After DNase treatment, whole-transcriptome libraries were prepared using the TruSeq RNA Access Library Prep Kit. Per sample, about 3.5 to 10.27 million TCR-region mapped reads were obtained with IR-seq, compared with only about 80 to 1,300 with RNA-seq. Using the same bone marrow samples, the study compared TCR repertoires obtained by targeted immune repertoire sequencing with those obtained by bulk whole-transcriptome sequencing. One main goal was a read-filtering strategy for immune repertoire data, in particular deciding whether clonotypes backed by only one read should be removed. The research as a whole found: When single-read clonotypes were removed, the proportions of shared clonotypes in IR-seq and RNA-seq correlated more strongly. In IR-seq, around four fifths of clonotypes but roughly 4% of total reads were represented by single-read clonotypes, whereas in RNA-seq, 74.6% of clonotypes and about 46% of reads were represented by single-read clonotypes. Rather than purified T cells, the sorted CD138-negative fraction was a mixed bone marrow immune population. IR-seq captured clonotypes at much higher depth and more reliably than RNA-seq, and smaller IR-seq throughput sufficed to identify most shared clonotypes.

About this clonotype itself: It has no known antigen specificity. One base away there is no much larger clone; base qualities are not given.

Bone marrow was sampled from every patient at the time of active disease. Ficoll-Hypaque density gradient centrifugation was used to isolate the bone marrow mononuclear cells. Myeloma plasma cells were removed and CD138-negative cells were obtained by negative selection following labeling with CD138 magnetic microbeads on a MACS separator. The purity of the isolated cells was checked by flow cytometry with CD138 antibodies on an Attune NxT. TRIzol reagent was used to extract total RNA, which was then quantified with a NanoDrop spectrophotometer. Paired RNA-seq and IR-seq were performed on each patient's CD138-negative bone marrow sample. TCR libraries were constructed from roughly 360 ng RNA using the Immunoverse kit, and molecular barcoded adaptors covering alpha/delta and beta/gamma chains were employed. TCR library preparation used the same RNA that went into transcriptome sequencing. Sequencing of the TCR libraries was done on an Illumina HiSeq 4000 with 2 x 150 cycles. The authors' analysis ran thus. TCR reads were aligned to human V, D, J and C references and assembled into CDR3 clonotypes with MiXCR, including quality filtering and error correction. Clonotype counts and gene usage diversity were analyzed with the tcR package in R. Raw mapping reads were checked after the RNA-seq reads had been mapped by STAR aligner version 2.5.3a onto the human GRCh37 genome. To test the effect of sequencing depth on detected clonotypes, IR-seq fastq files were randomly downsampled using Seqtk 1.3. TCRdb's own reprocessing of the public reads used fastp at Q25 and MiXCR and kept productive beta chains. Merged by CDR3 protein, the rows form single entries marked with the most common genes and DNA. In this record, the V and J calls reflect TCRdb's handling and not the investigators' own analysis. The sample data list fewer than 45,000 distinct CDR3 sequences, and about an eighth of these were observed just once. The ten biggest clones cover around 32% of the sample.

This sequence originates from a donor at least 40 years old with multiple myeloma. Source material: a population of CD138-negative cells sorted from bone marrow. In the paper's terms, the cell subset or site label means: bone marrow mononuclear cells depleted of CD138+ plasma/myeloma cells by negative magnetic selection.

The bases are TGTGCCAGCAGCGACGGCCCGACAGGGGAGAATGGCTACACCTTC. This codes for CASSDGPTGENGYTF. The chain links TRBV3-1 with TRBJ1-2; TRBD1 lines up with 8 middle nucleotides. There are 15 amino acids in the CDR3, from cysteine to phenylalanine inclusive. Of all the DNA, just the CDR3 is kept, 45 bases in frame from base 1. As encoded in the germline V gene (reference sequence), CDR1 is LGHDT while CDR2 is YNNKEL. V loses 5 bases at its end and J loses 6 bases; junction bases beyond the gene matches: 11.